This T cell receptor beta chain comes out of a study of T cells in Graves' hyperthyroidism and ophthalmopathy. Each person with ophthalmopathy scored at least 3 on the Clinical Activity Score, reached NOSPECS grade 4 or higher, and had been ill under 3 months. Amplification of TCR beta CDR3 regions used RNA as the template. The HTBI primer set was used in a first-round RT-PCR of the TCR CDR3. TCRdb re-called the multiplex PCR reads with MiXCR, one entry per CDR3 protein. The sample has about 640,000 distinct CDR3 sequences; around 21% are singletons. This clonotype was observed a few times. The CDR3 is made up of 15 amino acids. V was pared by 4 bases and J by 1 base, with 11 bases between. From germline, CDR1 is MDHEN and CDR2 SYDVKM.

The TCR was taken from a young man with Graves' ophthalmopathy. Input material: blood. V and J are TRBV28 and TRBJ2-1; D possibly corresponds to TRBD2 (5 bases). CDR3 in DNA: TGTGCCAGCAGTTCAGGACTGGATTCCTACAATGAGCAGTTCTTC. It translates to CASSSGLDSYNEQFF.